The 6 T cell receptor beta chains reported below all come from one sample, sequenced in a study of STAT5B mutations in CD4+ large granular lymphocyte leukemia. Some clones are missing from TCRdb's copy, which holds only in-frame ones; the method was immunoSEQ multiplex PCR. The profile shows approximately 31,000 clones, about 76% of them singletons. The sample taken for sequencing was CD4+ T cells from blood buffy coats. The receptors originated from a human donor in good health.

The chain couples TRBV5-6 to TRBJ2-3, with TRBD2 matching 7 bases. From germline, CDR1 is SGHDT and CDR2 YYEEEE. This CDR3 spans 16 amino acids. With 2 bases clipped from V and 0 bases from J, the junction kept 6 bases outside the gene matches. DNA for the CDR3: TGTGCCAGCAGCTTACTAGCGAGCGCTAGCACAGATACGCAGTATTTT. It specifies CASSLLASASTDTQYF.

The chain links TRBV30 to TRBJ1-2; unclear D gene. The germline V gene encodes CDR1 GTSNPN and CDR2 SVGIG (reference sequence). The CDR3 has 11 residues. V was cut by 2 bases and J by 8 bases, with 9 bases left in between. Written as DNA, the CDR3 is TGTGCCTGGAGTTTTGGGGTCGGCTACACCTTC. It is translated as CAWSFGVGYTF.

The rearrangement links TRBV28 to TRBJ2-3, with 8 bases matching TRBD2. CDR3 size: 16 residues. In germline, CDR1 is MDHEN, CDR2 SYDVKM. V dropped 4 bases and J dropped 1; count of bases not matched to a gene: 7. The CDR3: CASSSLRGGRTDTQYF. Written as DNA, the CDR3 is TGTGCCAGCAGTTCTCTCCGGGGGGGCCGCACAGATACGCAGTATTTT.

This chain joins TRBV28 and TRBJ1-4; maybe TRBD1 (6 bases). Trimming cost V 1 base and J 7 bases, with 22 bases left between them. This CDR3 region has 18 residues. Per germline, CDR1 MDHEN and CDR2 SYDVKM. The CDR3 sequence: CASSLYRITGNQGEKLFF. CDR3 coding DNA: TGTGCCAGCAGTTTATACCGGATTACAGGGAATCAGGGTGAAAAACTGTTTTTT.

The V call is TRBV6-5, the J call TRBJ1-2; a possible D gene is TRBD1 (5 bases). V dropped 10 bases and J dropped 3 bases, with 12 bases sitting between them. This CDR3 is built from 12 residues. Germline V lookup: CDR1 MNHEY, CDR2 SVGAGI. CDR3 in DNA: TGTGCCACCAGGGACGGAGACTATGGCTACACCTTC. Translation: CATRDGDYGYTF.

The chain links TRBV12-2 to TRBJ1-5; the listed D gene, TRBD1, was not tested against the DNA. TRBV12-2 is a known pseudogene. The CDR3 contains 15 residues. CDR3 loop: CASRSLDRGHQPQHF. The CDR3 DNA sequence: TGTGCAAGTCGCTCTCTTGACAGGGGGCACCAGCCCCAGCATTTT.